This paragraph reports one T cell receptor (beta chain). Its antigen is unknown. The data originate from a study of OX40 agonist ivuxolimab in advanced cancers. Study-wide findings and caveats: Relative to CD4+, CD8+ T cells held more expanded clones on average.

With baseline, cycle 4 day 1, and cycle 7 day 1 as timepoints, blood was sampled. Per the germline V gene, CDR1 is SNHLY and CDR2 is FYNNEI. V was trimmed by 4 bases and J by 6 bases, leaving 12 bases between them. CDR3 length equals 14 residues. TCRdb keeps only in-frame clones here, not all; method: immunoSEQ multiplex PCR. The sample has over 60,000 clones; 65% to 90% are singletons. The chain recombines TRBV2 with TRBJ2-2; D gene unclear. The input for sequencing was CD4+ or CD8+ T cells sorted from blood, taken in a trial of the OX40 agonist ivuxolimab. This clonotype was sampled from an adult with an advanced solid tumor such as melanoma, head and neck, liver or kidney cancer. The CDR3 spells CASSGNSFPGELFF. DNA of the CDR3: TGTGCCAGCAGTGGCAACAGTTTCCCCGGGGAGCTGTTTTTT.